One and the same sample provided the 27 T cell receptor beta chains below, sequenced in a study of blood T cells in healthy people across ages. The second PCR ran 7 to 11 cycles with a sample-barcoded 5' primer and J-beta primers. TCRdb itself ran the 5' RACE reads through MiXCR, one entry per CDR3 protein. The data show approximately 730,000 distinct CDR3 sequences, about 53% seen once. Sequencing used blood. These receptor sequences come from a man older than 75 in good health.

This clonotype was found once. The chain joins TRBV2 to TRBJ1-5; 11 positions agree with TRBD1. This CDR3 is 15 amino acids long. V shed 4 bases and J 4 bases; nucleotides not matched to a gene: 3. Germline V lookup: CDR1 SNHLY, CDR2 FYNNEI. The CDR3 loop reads CASSGWDRGNQPQHF. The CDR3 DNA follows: TGTGCCAGCAGTGGCTGGGACAGGGGGAATCAGCCCCAGCATTTT. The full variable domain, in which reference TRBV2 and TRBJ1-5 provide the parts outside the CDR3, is EPEVTQTPSHQVTQMGQEVILRCVPISNHLYFYWYRQILGQKVEFLVSFYNNEISEKSEIFDDQFSVERPDGSNFTLKIRSTKLEDSAMYFCASSGWDRGNQPQHFGDGTRLSIL.

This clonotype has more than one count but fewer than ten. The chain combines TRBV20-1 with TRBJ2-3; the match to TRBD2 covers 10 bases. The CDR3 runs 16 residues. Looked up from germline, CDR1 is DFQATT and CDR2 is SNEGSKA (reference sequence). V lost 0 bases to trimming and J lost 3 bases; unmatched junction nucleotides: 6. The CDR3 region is CSARDLAGVTTDTQYF. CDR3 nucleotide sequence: TGCAGTGCTAGAGACCTAGCGGGAGTGACGACAGATACGCAGTATTTT.

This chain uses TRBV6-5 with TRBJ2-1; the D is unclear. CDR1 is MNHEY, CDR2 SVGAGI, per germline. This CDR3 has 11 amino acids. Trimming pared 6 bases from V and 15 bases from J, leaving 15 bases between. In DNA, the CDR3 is TGTGCCAGCAGAAGCGCCGGGCAACTGTTCTTC. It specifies CASRSAGQLFF.

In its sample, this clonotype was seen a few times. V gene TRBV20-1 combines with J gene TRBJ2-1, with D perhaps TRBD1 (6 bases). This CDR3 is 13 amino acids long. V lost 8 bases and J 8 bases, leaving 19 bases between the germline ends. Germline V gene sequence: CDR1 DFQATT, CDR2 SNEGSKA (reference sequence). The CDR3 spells CSTILGAVDEQFF. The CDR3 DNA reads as TGCAGTACTATCCTGGGGGCGGTCGATGAGCAGTTCTTC.

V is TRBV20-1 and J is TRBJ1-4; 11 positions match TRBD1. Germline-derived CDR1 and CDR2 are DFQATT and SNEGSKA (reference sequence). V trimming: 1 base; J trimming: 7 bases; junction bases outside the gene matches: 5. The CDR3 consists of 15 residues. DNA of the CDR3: TGCAGTGCTAGAGGGGACAGGGGGGTTCGTGAAAAACTGTTTTTT. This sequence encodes CSARGDRGVREKLFF.

Written as DNA, the CDR3 is TGTGCCAGCAGCCCCCCAGGGCGCCCAGGGGCCCAGCATTTT. Translation gives CASSPPGRPGAQHF. The chain has TRBV28 and TRBJ1-5; TRBD1 might be the D (6 bases). The CDR3 extends over 14 amino acids. V dropped 6 bases and J dropped 11 bases, with 20 bases sitting between them. The V gene's germline CDR1 is MDHEN and CDR2 SYDVKM.

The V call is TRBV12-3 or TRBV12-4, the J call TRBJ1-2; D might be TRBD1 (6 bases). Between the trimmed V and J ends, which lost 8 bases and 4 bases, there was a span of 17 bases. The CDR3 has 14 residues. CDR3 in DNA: TGTGCCAGCGCGGGGGGCATAAGGGGCTATGGCTACACCTTC. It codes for CASAGGIRGYGYTF.

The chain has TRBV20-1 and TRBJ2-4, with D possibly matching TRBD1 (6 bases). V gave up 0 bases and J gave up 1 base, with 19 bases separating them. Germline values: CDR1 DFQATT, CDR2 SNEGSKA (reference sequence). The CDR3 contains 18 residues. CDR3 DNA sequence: TGCAGTGCTAGAGACAGCCCCAGGGGAAACATTGCCAAAAACATTCAGTACTTC. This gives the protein CSARDSPRGNIAKNIQYF.

The CDR3 loop is CASSALFSALAKNIQYF. For the CDR3, the DNA is TGTGCCAGCAGTGCGTTATTCTCGGCCTTAGCCAAAAACATTCAGTACTTC. The chain has TRBV6-1 and TRBJ2-4; D ambiguous. The V gene lost 4 bases and the J gene lost 0 bases, with 16 bases spanning the gap. The CDR3 length is 17 residues. CDR1 MNHNS and CDR2 SASEGT come from the germline V gene.

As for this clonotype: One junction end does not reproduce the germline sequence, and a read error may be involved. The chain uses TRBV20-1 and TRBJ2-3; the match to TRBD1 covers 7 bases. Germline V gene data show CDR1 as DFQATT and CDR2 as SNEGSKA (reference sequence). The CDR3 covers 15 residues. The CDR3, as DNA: TGCAGTGCTAGAGAAAGGGGGCGCGGCACAGATACACAGTATTTT. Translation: CSARERGRGTDTQYF.

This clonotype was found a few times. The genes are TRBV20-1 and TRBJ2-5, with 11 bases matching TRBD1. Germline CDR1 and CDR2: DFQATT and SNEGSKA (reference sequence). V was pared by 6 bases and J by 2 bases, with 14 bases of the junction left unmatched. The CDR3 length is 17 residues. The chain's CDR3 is CSATGTGGGMGQETQYF. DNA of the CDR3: TGCAGTGCCACCGGGACAGGGGGGGGGATGGGACAAGAGACCCAGTACTTC.

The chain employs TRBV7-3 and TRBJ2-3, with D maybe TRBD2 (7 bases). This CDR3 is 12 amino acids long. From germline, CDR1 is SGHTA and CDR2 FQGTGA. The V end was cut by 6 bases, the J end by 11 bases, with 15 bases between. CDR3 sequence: CASSLGASGQYF. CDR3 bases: TGTGCCAGCAGTTTGGGGGCTAGCGGGCAGTATTTT. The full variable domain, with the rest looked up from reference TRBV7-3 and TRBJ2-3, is GAGVSQTPSNKVTEKGKYVELRCDPISGHTALYWYRQSLGQGPEFLIYFQGTGAADDSGLPNDRFFAVRPEGSVSTLKIQRTERGDSAVYLCASSLGASGQYFGPGTRLTVL.

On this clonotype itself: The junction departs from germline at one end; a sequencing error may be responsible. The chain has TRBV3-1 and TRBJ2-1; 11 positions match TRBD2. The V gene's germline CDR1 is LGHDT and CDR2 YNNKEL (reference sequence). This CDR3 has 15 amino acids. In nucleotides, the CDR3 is TGTGCCAGCAACCAACTAGCGGGAGTCTACAATGAGCAGTTCTTC. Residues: CASNQLAGVYNEQFF.

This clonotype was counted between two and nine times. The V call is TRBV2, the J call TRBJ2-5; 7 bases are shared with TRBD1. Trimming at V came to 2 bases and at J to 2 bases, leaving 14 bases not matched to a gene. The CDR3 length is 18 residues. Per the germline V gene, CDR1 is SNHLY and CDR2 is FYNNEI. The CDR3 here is CASSEPYRTGRRQETQYF. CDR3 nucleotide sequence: TGTGCCAGCAGTGAACCTTACCGGACAGGTCGTCGACAAGAGACCCAGTACTTC.

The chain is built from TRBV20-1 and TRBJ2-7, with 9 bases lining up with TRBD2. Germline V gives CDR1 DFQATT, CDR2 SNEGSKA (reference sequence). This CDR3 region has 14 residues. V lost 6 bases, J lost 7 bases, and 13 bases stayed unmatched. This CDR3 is CSASRLAGVSEQYF. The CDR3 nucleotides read TGCAGTGCAAGTAGGTTAGCGGGAGTGAGTGAGCAGTACTTC.

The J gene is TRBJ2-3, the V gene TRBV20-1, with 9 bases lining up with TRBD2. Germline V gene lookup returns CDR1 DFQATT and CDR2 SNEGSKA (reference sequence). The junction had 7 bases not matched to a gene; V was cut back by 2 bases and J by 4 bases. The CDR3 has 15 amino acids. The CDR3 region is CSARIPGLAPDTQYF. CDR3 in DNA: TGCAGTGCTAGAATTCCGGGACTAGCCCCAGATACGCAGTATTTT.

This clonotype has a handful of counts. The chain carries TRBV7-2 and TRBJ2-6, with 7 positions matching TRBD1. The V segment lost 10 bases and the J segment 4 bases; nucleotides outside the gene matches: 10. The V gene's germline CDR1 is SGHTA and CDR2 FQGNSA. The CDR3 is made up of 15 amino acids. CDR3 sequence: CAIKTGRGGANVLTF. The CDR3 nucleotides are TGTGCCATCAAGACAGGGCGTGGCGGGGCCAACGTCCTGACTTTC.

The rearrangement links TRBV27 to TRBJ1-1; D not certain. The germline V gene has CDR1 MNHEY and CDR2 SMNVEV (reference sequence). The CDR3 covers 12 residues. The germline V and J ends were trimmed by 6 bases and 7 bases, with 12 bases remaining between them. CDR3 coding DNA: TGTGCCAGCAGCCGGAACGTGGGTGAAGCTTTCTTT. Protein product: CASSRNVGEAFF.

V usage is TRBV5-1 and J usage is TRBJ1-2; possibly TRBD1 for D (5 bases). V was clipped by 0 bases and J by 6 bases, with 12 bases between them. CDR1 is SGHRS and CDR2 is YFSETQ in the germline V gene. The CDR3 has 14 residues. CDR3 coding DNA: TGCGCCAGCAGCTTGGCCGGGCCGGGACATGGCTACACCTTC. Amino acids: CASSLAGPGHGYTF.

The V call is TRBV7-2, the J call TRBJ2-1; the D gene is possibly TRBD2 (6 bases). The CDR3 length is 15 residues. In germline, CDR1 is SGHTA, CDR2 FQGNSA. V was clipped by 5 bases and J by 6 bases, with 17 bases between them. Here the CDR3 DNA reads TGTGCCAGCAGCCGAGGGGACGGGAGAACCAATGAGCAGTTCTTC. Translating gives CASSRGDGRTNEQFF. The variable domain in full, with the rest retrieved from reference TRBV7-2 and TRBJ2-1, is GAGVSQSPSNKVTEKGKDVELRCDPISGHTALYWYRQSLGQGLEFLIYFQGNSAPDKSGLPSDRFSAERTGGSVSTLTIQRTQQEDSAVYLCASSRGDGRTNEQFFGPGTRLTVL.

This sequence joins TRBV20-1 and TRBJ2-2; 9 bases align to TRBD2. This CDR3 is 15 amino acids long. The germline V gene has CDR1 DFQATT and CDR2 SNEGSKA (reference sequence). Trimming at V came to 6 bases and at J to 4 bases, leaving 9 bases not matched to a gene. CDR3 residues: CSARPREGFTGELFF. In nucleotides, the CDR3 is TGCAGTGCCAGGCCGCGGGAGGGTTTCACCGGGGAGCTGTTTTTT.

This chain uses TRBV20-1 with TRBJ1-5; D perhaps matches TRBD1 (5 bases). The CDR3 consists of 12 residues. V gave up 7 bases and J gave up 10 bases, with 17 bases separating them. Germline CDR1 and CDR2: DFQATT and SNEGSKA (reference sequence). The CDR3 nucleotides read TGCAGTGTTAGCGACCTGCAGGGACCCCAGCATTTT. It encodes CSVSDLQGPQHF.

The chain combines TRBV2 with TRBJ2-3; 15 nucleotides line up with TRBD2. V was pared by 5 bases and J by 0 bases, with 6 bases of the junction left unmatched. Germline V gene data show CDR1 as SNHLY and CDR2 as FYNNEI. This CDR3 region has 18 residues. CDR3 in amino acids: CASSRDGLAGGSTDTQYF. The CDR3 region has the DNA TGTGCCAGCAGTCGGGATGGACTAGCGGGAGGGAGCACAGATACGCAGTATTTT.

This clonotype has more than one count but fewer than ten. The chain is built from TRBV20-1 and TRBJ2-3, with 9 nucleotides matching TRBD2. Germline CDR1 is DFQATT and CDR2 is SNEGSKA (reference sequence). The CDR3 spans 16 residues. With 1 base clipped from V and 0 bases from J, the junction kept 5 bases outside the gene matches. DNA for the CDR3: TGCAGTGCTAGAGGTGGACTAGCGCCAAGCACAGATACGCAGTATTTT. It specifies CSARGGLAPSTDTQYF.

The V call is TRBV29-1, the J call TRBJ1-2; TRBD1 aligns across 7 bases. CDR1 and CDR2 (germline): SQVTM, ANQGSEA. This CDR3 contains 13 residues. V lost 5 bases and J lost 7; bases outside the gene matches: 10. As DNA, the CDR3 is TGCAGCGTTCACCGACAGGGAAAAGGTGGCTACACCTTC. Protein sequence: CSVHRQGKGGYTF.

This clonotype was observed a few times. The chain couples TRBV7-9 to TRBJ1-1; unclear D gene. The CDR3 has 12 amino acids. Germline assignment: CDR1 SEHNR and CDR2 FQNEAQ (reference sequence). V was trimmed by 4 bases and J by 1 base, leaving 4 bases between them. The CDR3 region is CASSYENTEAFF. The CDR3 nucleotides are TGTGCCAGCAGCTATGAGAACACTGAAGCTTTCTTT.

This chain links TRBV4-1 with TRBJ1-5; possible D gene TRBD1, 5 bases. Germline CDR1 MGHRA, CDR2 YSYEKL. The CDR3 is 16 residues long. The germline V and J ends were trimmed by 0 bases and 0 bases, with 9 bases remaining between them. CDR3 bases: TGCGCCAGCAGCCAAGAGTGGGGGGTTAGCAATCAGCCCCAGCATTTT. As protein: CASSQEWGVSNQPQHF.